Listed below are T cell receptor beta chains from one sample, sequenced in a study of lymphopenia after photon versus proton radiotherapy. TCRdb keeps only in-frame clones here, not all; method: immunoSEQ multiplex PCR. The top ten hold roughly a tenth of the sample, which has about 65,000 clones, about 90% seen once. The specimen comprised peripheral blood, sampled from a patient treated with proton-based radiotherapy. The receptors were sampled from a man aged 80 or over with esophageal cancer. Each CDR3 is given with its conserved first and last residue. The order of the fields is V gene, clone size, J gene, D gene, CDR3 protein, CDR3 DNA. A D gene is named only where the DNA matches it firmly. Size values are once, few and many counts, or a class for expanded clones, and some rows have none.

V: TRBV5-4; size: .; J: TRBJ1-4; D: .; CDR3: CASSRRHQGGDEKLFF; DNA: TGTGCCAGCAGCCGTCGTCATCAGGGTGGGGATGAAAAACTGTTTTTT
V: TRBV19; size: .; J: TRBJ2-7; D: .; CDR3: CASSMRGGTYEQYF; DNA: TGTGCCAGTAGTATGCGGGGCGGGACTTACGAGCAGTACTTC
V: TRBV5-8; size: .; J: TRBJ1-1; D: .; CDR3: CASSLVNRGNTEAFF; DNA: TGTGCCAGCAGCTTGGTCAACAGAGGAAACACTGAAGCTTTCTTT
V: TRBV28; size: .; J: TRBJ1-2; D: TRBD1; CDR3: CASSLPGQAKNGYTF; DNA: TGTGCCAGCAGTTTGCCCGGACAGGCCAAAAATGGCTACACCTTC
V: TRBV4-1; size: .; J: TRBJ2-1; D: .; CDR3: CASSQVGNEQFF; DNA: TGCGCCAGCAGCCAAGTAGGCAATGAGCAGTTCTTC
V: TRBV6-1; size: .; J: TRBJ2-5; D: .; CDR3: CASSAGVQETQYF; DNA: TGTGCCAGCAGTGCCGGGGTACAAGAGACCCAGTACTTC
V: TRBV27; size: .; J: TRBJ2-7; D: TRBD1; CDR3: CASSPKTGSTYEQYF; DNA: TGTGCCAGCAGTCCAAAGACAGGGTCGACCTACGAGCAGTACTTC
V: TRBV9; size: .; J: TRBJ1-4; D: .; CDR3: CASSALQGRLFF; DNA: TGTGCCAGCAGCGCCTTACAGGGACGGCTGTTTTTT
V: TRBV7-8; size: once; J: TRBJ1-2; D: TRBD1; CDR3: CASSVPGQGANYGYTF; DNA: TGTGCCAGCAGCGTACCGGGACAGGGGGCGAACTATGGCTACACCTTC
V: TRBV4-3; size: .; J: TRBJ1-4; D: .; CDR3: CASSHRGGEEKLFF; DNA: TGCGCCAGCAGCCACCGTGGGGGCGAGGAAAAACTGTTTTTT
V: TRBV19; size: .; J: TRBJ1-2; D: TRBD1; CDR3: CASSRQQGSNYGYTF; DNA: TGTGCCAGTAGCCGACAACAGGGGAGCAACTATGGCTACACCTTC
V: TRBV2; size: .; J: TRBJ2-7; D: .; CDR3: CASSGQGYEQYF; DNA: TGTGCCAGCAGTGGACAAGGCTACGAGCAGTACTTC
V: TRBV4-1; size: .; J: TRBJ2-7; D: TRBD1; CDR3: CASSQDDREFYEQYF; DNA: TGCGCCAGCAGCCAAGACGACAGGGAGTTCTACGAGCAGTACTTC
V: TRBV19; size: .; J: TRBJ1-1; D: TRBD1; CDR3: CASRIYGTGSTEAFF; DNA: TGTGCCAGTAGGATCTATGGGACAGGGTCTACTGAAGCTTTCTTT
V: TRBV29-1; size: .; J: TRBJ2-7; D: .; CDR3: CSVSDSWRYEQYF; DNA: TGCAGCGTGTCGGACTCATGGAGGTACGAGCAGTACTTC
V: TRBV18; size: .; J: TRBJ2-1; D: .; CDR3: CASSPRTARGYNEQFF; DNA: TGTGCCAGCTCACCAAGGACAGCGCGAGGCTACAATGAGCAGTTCTTC